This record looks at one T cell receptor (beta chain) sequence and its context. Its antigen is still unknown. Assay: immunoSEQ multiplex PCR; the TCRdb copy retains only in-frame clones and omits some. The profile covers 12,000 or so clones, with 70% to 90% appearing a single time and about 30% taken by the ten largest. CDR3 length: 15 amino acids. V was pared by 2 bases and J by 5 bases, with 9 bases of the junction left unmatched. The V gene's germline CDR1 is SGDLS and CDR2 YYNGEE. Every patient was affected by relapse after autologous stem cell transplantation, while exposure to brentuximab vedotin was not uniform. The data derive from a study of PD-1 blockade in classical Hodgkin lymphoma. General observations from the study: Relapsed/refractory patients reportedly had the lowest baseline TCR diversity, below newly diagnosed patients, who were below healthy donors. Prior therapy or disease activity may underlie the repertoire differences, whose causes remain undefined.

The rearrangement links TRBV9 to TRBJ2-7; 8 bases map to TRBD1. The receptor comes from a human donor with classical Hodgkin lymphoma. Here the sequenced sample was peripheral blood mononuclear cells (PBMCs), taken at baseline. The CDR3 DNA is TGTGCCAGCAGCGTTAATGGGCAGGGGGCTCACGAGCAGTACTTC. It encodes CASSVNGQGAHEQYF.